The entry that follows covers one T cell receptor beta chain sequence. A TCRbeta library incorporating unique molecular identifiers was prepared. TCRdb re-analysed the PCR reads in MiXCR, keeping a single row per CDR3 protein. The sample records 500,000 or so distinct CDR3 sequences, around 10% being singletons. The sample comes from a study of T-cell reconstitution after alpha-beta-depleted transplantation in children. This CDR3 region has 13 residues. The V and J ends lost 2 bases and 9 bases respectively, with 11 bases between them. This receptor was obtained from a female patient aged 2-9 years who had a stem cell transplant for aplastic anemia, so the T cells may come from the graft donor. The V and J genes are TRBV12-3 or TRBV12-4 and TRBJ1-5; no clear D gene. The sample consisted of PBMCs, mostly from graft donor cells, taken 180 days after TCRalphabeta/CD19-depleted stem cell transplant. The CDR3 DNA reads TGTGCCAGCAGTTTACGCCTCGCCCGGCCCCAGCATTTT. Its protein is CASSLRLARPQHF.